This T cell receptor (beta chain) was documented in a study of blood T cell repertoires in COVID-19. V was cut by 0 bases and J by 7 bases, with 5 bases left in between. CDR1 SGHRS and CDR2 YFSETQ come from the germline V gene. The CDR3 totals 13 residues. The authors' processing: Amplification of reference gene primers provided the estimated nucleated cell counts. The table came from immunoSEQ multiplex PCR; TCRdb's copy has only in-frame clones and leaves some out. For V, J and clone size, that table is used; D and trimming come from the DNA. The sample lists tens of thousands of clones, about four fifths seen once, with roughly 15% in the top ten.

The TCR sequence derives from a woman aged 80 or over with acute or convalescent COVID-19. Sequences were obtained from peripheral blood. This sequence joins TRBV5-1 and TRBJ1-6; no firm D call. The CDR3: CASSLAGNSPLHF. The DNA of the CDR3 is TGCGCCAGCAGCTTGGCCGGGAATTCACCCCTCCACTTT.